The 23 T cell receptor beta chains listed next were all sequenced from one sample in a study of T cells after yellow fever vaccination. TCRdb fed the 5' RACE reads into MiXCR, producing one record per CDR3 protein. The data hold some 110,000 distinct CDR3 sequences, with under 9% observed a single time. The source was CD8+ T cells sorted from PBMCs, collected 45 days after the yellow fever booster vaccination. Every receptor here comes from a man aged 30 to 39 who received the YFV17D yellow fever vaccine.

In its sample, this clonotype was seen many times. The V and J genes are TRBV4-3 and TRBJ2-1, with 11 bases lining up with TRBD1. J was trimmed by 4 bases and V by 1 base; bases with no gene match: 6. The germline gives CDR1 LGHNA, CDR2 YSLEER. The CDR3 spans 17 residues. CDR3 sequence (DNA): TGCGCCAGCAGCCAAGGGGCCGGGACAGGGGGGTACAATGAGCAGTTCTTC. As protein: CASSQGAGTGGYNEQFF.

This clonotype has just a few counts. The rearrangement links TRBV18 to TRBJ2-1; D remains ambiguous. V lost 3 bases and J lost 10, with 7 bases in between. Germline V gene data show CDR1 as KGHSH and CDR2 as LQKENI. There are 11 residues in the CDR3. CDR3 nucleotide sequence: TGTGCCAGCTCACCCGACTGGGAGCAGTTCTTC. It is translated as CASSPDWEQFF. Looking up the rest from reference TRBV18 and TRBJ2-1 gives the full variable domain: NAGVMQNPRHLVRRRGQEARLRCSPMKGHSHVYWYRQLPEEGLKFMVYLQKENIIDESGMPKERFSAEFPKEGPSILRIQQVVRGDSAAYFCASSPDWEQFFGPGTRLTVL.

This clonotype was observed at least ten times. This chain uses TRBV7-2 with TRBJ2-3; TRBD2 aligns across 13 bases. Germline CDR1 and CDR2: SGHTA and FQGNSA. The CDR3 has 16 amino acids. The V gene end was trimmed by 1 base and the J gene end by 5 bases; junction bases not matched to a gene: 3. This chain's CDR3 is CASSLGLAGGKDTQYF. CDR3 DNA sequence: TGTGCCAGCAGCTTAGGACTAGCGGGGGGAAAAGATACGCAGTATTTT.

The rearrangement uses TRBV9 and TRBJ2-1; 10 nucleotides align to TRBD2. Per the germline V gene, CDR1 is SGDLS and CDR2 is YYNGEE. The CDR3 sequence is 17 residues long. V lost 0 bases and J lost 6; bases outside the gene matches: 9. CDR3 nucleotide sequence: TGTGCCAGCAGCGTAGCCTTGGGGGTAGCGGGAGGCAATGAGCAGTTCTTC. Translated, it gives CASSVALGVAGGNEQFF. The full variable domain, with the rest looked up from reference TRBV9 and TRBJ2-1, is DSGVTQTPKHLITATGQRVTLRCSPRSGDLSVYWYQQSLDQGLQFLIQYYNGEERAKGNILERFSAQQFPDLHSELNLSSLELGDSALYFCASSVALGVAGGNEQFFGPGTRLTVL.

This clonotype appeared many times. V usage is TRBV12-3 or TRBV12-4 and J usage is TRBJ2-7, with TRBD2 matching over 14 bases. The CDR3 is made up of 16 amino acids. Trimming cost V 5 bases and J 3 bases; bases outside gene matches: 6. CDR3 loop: CASSEGLAGVRYEQYF. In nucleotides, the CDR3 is TGTGCCAGCAGTGAGGGACTAGCGGGAGTTCGCTACGAGCAGTACTTC.

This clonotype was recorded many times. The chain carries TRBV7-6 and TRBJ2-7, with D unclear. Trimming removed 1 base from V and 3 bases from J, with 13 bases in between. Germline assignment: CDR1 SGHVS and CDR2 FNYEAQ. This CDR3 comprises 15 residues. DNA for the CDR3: TGTGCCAGCAGCTTAGGTGACTCTCCCGACTACGAGCAGTACTTC. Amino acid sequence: CASSLGDSPDYEQYF.

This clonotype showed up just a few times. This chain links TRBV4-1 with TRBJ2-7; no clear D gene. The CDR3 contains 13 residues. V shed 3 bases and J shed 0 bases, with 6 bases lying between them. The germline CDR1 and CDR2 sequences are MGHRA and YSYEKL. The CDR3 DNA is TGCGCCAGCAGCCACGGCGACTCCTACGAGCAGTACTTC. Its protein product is CASSHGDSYEQYF.

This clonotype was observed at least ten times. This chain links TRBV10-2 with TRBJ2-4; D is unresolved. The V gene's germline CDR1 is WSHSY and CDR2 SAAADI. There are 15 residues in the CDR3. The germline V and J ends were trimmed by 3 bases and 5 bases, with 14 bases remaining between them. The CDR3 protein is CASSDPLLLENIQYF. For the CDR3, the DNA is TGCGCCAGCAGTGACCCCCTTCTCTTAGAAAACATTCAGTACTTC.

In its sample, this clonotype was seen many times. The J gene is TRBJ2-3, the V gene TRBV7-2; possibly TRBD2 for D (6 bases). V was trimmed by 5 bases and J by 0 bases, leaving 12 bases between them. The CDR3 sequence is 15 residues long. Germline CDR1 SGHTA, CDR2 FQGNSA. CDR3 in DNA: TGTGCCAGCAGCCAGCGGGTCATCAGCACAGATACGCAGTATTTT. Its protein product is CASSQRVISTDTQYF.

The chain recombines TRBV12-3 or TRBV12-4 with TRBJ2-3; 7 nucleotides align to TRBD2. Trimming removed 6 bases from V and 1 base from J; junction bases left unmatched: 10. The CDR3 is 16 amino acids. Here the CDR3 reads CASSSPMGGGTDTQYF. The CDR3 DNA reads TGTGCCAGCAGCTCCCCCATGGGGGGGGGCACAGATACGCAGTATTTT.

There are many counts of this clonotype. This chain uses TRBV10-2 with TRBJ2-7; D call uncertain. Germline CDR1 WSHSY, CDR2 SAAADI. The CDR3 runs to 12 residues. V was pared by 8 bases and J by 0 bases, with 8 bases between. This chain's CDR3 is CASSESSYEQYF. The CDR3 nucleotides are TGCGCCAGCTCCGAGAGCTCCTACGAGCAGTACTTC.

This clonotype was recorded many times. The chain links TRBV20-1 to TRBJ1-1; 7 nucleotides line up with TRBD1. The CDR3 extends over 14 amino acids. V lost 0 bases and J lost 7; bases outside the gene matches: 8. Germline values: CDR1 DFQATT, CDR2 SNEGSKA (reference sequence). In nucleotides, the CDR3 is TGCAGTGCTAGAGACCGGATCAGGGGGGGTGAAGCTTTCTTT. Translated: CSARDRIRGGEAFF.

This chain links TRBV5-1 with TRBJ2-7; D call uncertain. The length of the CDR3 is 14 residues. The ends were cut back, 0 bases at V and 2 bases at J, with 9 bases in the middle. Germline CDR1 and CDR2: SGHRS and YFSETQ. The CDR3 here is CASSLEVGTYEQYF. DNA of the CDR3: TGCGCCAGCAGCTTGGAGGTGGGTACCTACGAGCAGTACTTC. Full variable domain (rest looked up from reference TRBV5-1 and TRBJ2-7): KAGVTQTPRYLIKTRGQQVTLSCSPISGHRSVSWYQQTPGQGLQFLFEYFSETQRNKGNFPGRFSGRQFSNSRSEMNVSTLELGDSALYLCASSLEVGTYEQYFGPGTRLTVT.

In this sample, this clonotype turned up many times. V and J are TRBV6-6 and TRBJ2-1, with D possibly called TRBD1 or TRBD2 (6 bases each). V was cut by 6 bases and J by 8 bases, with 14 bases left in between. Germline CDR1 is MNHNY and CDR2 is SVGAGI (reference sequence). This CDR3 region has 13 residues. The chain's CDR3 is CASSRRRGDEQFF. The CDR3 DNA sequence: TGTGCCAGCAGCCGACGGAGGGGGGATGAGCAGTTCTTC.

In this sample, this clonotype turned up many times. The CDR3 DNA is TGTGCCAGTAGTATTGGCGGGAACGAGCAGTACTTC. Its translation: CASSIGGNEQYF. This chain connects TRBV19 to TRBJ2-7; TRBD2 might be the D (6 bases). Trimming left V 3 bases short and J 5 bases short, with 8 bases between. Germline loops: CDR1 LNHDA, CDR2 SQIVND (reference sequence). CDR3 length equals 12 residues.

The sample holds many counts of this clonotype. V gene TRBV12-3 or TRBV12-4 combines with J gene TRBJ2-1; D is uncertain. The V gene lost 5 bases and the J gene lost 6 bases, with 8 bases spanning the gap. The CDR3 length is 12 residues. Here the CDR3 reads CASSVAVNEQFF. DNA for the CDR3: TGTGCCAGCAGTGTTGCCGTCAATGAGCAGTTCTTC.

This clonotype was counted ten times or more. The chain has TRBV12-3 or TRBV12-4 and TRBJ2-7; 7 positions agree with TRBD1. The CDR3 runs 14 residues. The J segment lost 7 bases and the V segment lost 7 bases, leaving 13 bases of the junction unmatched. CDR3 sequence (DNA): TGTGCCAGCACCCCGGGACAGCCGTATAATGAGCAGTACTTC. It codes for CASTPGQPYNEQYF.

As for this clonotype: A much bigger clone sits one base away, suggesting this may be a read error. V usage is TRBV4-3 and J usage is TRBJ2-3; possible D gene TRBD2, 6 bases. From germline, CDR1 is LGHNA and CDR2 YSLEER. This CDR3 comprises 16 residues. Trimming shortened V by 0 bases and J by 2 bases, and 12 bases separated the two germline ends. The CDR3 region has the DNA TGCGCCAGCAGCCAAGATCGGGGGACCAACACAGATACGCAGTATTTT. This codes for CASSQDRGTNTDTQYF.

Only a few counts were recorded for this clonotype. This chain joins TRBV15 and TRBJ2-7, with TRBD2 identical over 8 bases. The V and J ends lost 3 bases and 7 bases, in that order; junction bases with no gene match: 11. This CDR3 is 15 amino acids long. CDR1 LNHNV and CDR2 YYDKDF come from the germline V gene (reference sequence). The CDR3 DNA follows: TGTGCCACCAGCAGCGGCCGCGGGGGGCTCTGGGAGCAGTACTTC. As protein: CATSSGRGGLWEQYF.

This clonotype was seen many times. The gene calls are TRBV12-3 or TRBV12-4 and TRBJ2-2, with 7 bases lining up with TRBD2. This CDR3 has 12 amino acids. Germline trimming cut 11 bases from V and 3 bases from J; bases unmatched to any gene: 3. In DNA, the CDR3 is TGTGCCGTGCGGGGGTACACCGGGGAGCTGTTTTTT. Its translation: CAVRGYTGELFF.

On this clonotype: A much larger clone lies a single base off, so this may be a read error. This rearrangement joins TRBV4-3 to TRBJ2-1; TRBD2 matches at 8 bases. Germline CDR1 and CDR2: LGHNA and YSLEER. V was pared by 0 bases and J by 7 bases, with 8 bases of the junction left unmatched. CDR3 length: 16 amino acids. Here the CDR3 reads CASSQDDPAGVNEQFF. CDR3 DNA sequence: TGCGCCAGCAGCCAAGATGACCCAGCGGGAGTAAATGAGCAGTTCTTC.

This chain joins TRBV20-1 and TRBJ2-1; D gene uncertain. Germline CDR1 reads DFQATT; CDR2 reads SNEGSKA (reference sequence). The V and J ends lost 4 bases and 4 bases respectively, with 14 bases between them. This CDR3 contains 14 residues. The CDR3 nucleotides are TGCAGTGCTACTCGTCGAGGCGCGTACAATGAGCAGTTCTTC. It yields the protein CSATRRGAYNEQFF.

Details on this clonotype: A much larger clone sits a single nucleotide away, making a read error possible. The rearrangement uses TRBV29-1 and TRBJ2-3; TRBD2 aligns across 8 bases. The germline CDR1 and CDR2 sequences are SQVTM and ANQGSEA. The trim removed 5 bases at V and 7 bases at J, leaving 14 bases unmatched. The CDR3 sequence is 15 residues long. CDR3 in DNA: TGCAGCGTTTATGTGAGTAGCGGGAAATTGTATACGCAGTATTTT. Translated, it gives CSVYVSSGKLYTQYF.